This T cell receptor beta chain emerged from a study of T cells after yellow fever vaccination. Study-wide context: Researchers used SMART-Seq v4 Ultra Low Input to prepare fractions that had low cell numbers.

Study outcomes and limitations: On re-exposure, the response was weaker but peaked faster, at day 5 versus 15. Booster samples showed a return of most primary-vaccination clones (roughly 96% CD4, approximately 90% CD8). CD4 and CD8 compartments shared a small share of clonotypes, likely from convergent recombination.

This clonotype was detected only a few times. Its antigen is unknown. TCRdb re-analysed the 5' RACE reads in MiXCR, keeping a single row per CDR3 protein. Of approximately 580,000 distinct CDR3 sequences in the sample, roughly a sixth were seen once. V lost 2 bases to trimming and J lost 4 bases, with 18 bases between them. The germline V gene encodes CDR1 LNHNV and CDR2 YYDKDF (reference sequence). CDR3 length: 16 amino acids. The rearrangement links TRBV15 to TRBJ2-7, with a weak D call TRBD2 (5 bases). This receptor was identified in a man aged 18 to 30 who received the YFV17D yellow fever vaccine. Sequenced here: PBMCs, sampled 5 days after the first yellow fever vaccination. The CDR3 protein is CATSRIPLGGRYEQYV. The CDR3 coding sequence is TGTGCCACCAGCAGAATACCCCTCGGAGGAAGGTACGAGCAGTACGTC.